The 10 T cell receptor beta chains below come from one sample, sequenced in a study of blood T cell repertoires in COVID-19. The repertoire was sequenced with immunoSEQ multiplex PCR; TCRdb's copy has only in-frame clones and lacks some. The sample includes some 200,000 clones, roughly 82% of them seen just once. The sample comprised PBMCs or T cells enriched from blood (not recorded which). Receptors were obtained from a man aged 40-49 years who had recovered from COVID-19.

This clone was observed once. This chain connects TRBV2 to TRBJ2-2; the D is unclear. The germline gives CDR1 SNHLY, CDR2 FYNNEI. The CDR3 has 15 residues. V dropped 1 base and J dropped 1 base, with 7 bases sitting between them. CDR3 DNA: TGTGCCAGCAGTGAAGGCGGAGTGAACACCGGGGAGCTGTTTTTT. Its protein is CASSEGGVNTGELFF.

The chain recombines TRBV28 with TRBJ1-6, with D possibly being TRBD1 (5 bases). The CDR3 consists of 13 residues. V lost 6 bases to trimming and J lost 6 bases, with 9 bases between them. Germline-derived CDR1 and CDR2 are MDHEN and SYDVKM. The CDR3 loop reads CASRQGFNSPLHF. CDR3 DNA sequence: TGTGCCAGCAGGCAGGGCTTTAATTCACCCCTCCACTTT.

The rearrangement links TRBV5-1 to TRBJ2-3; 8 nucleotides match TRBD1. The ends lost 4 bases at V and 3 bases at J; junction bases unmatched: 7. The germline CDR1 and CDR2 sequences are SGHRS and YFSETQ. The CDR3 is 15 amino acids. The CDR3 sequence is CASSQGALGTDTQYF. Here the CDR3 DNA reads TGCGCCAGCAGCCAGGGGGCGCTGGGAACAGATACGCAGTATTTT.

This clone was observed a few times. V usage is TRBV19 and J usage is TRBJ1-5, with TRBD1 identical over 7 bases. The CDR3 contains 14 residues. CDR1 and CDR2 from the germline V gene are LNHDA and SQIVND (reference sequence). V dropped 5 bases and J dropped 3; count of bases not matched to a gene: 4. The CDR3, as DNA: TGTGCCAGTAGTTTGGGACAGCTCAATCAGCCCCAGCATTTT. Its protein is CASSLGQLNQPQHF.

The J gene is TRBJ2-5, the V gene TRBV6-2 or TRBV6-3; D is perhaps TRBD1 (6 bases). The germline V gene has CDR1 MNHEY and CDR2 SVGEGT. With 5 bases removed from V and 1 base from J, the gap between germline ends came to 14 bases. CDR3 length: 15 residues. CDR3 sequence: CASSTPRDTQETQYF. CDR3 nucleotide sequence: TGTGCCAGCAGTACCCCACGGGACACCCAAGAGACCCAGTACTTC.

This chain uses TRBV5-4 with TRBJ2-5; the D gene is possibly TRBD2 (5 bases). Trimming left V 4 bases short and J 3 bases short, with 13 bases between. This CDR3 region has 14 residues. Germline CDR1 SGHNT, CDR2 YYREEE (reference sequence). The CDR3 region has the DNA TGTGCCAGCAGCCCAACCGGGCGGGAAGAGACCCAGTACTTC. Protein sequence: CASSPTGREETQYF.

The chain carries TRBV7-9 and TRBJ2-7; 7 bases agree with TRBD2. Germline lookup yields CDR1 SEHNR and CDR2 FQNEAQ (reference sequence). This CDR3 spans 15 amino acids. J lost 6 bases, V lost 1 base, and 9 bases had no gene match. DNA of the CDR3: TGTGCCAGCAGCTTAGTTGGGCGGGAGATGCGCGAGCAGTACTTC. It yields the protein CASSLVGREMREQYF.

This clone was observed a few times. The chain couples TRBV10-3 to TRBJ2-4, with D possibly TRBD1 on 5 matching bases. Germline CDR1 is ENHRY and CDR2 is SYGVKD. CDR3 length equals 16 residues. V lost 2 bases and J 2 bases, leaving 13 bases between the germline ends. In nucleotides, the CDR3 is TGTGCCATCAGTGAGCCTACCACAGGAACCAAAAACATTCAGTACTTC. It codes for CAISEPTTGTKNIQYF.

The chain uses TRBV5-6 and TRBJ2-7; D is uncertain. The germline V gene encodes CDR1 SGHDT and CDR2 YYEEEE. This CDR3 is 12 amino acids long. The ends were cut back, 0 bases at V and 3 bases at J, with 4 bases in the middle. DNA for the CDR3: TGTGCCAGCAGCTTGGGAGACTACGAGCAGTACGTC. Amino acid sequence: CASSLGDYEQYV.

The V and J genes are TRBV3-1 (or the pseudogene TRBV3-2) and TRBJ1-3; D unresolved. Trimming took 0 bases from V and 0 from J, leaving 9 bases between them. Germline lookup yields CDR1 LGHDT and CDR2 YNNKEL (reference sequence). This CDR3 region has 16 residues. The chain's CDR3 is CASSQDGYSSGNTIYF. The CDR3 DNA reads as TGTGCCAGCAGCCAAGACGGTTACAGCTCTGGAAACACCATATATTTT.